The rows below give T cell receptor beta chains drawn from one sample of a study of blood T cell repertoires in COVID-19. Some clones are missing from TCRdb's copy, which holds only in-frame ones; the method was immunoSEQ multiplex PCR. The sample shows about 98,000 clones, 75% to 85% of them seen only once. Sequencing was carried out using peripheral blood. All receptors come from a man aged 65-85 years with acute or convalescent COVID-19. The CDR3 runs from the conserved cysteine through the conserved F or W. D genes are given only for firm matches. Clone sizes are given selectively: once, few, many, or a class where the clone is expanded.

NA	TRBV19	TRBD1	TRBJ1-4	TGTGCCAGCCGGACAGGATTTACAGTGGCAACTAATGAAAAACTGTTTTTT	CASRTGFTVATNEKLFF
NA	TRBV11-2	NA	TRBJ2-4	TGTGCCAGCAGCTTAGATGGAGTAGGGCAGACTACCCTAGCCAAAAACATTCAGTACTTC	CASSLDGVGQTTLAKNIQYF
NA	TRBV4-3	TRBD1	TRBJ1-5	TGCGCCAGCAGCCAAGGCTTGGTTGAGGGGGCAGGTCAGCCCCAGCATTTT	CASSQGLVEGAGQPQHF
many	TRBV24-1	NA	TRBJ2-2	TGTGCCACCAGTGATTACAGGAACACCGGGGAGCTGTTTTTT	CATSDYRNTGELFF
NA	TRBV30	NA	TRBJ1-2	TGTGCCTGGAGTGTACATGGAGGTGGCTACACCTTC	CAWSVHGGGYTF
NA	TRBV6-1	NA	TRBJ1-5	TGTGCCAGCAGTGAGGGTTCGGGGGGCAATCAGCCCCAGCATTTT	CASSEGSGGNQPQHF
NA	TRBV5-1	TRBD1	TRBJ1-6	TGCGCCAGCAGCTTGGAGCGGACAGGACGCCTCCACTTT	CASSLERTGRLHF
NA	TRBV5-1	NA	TRBJ2-7	TGCGCCAGCAGCCTAGAGACCCTGTACGAGCAGTACTTC	CASSLETLYEQYF
NA	TRBV19	TRBD1	TRBJ1-4	TGTGCCAGTTTTGGGACAGTACTGTTTTTT	CASFGTVLFF
NA	TRBV18	TRBD1	TRBJ2-7	TGTGCCAGCTCACCCATCCAGGGGGAAGGCTACGAGCAGTACTTC	CASSPIQGEGYEQYF
NA	TRBV4-1	NA	TRBJ2-6	TGCGCCAGCAGCCAATTAGCCGGGACTGGGGCCAACGTCCTGACTTTC	CASSQLAGTGANVLTF
once	TRBV28	TRBD2	TRBJ2-2	TGTGCCAGCAGTTCAACCGGGACTAGGGGCGGGGAGCTGTTTTTT	CASSSTGTRGGELFF
NA	TRBV6-2/TRBV6-3	NA	TRBJ2-7	TGTGCCAGCAGTCTCCGGCAGGGGCGCGCCTACGAGCAGTACTTC	CASSLRQGRAYEQYF
NA	TRBV5-1	NA	TRBJ1-5	TGCGCCAGCAGGGAAATGCCAGGGGGCAATCAGCCCCAGCATTTT	CASREMPGGNQPQHF
once	TRBV5-4	TRBD1	TRBJ2-7	TGTGCCAGCAGCCCAACAGGGGTGTCCTACGAGCAGTACTTC	CASSPTGVSYEQYF
few	TRBV3-1/TRBV3-2	NA	TRBJ1-1	TGTGCCAGCAGCCATTGGGGAGGAAACACTGAAGCTTTCTTT	CASSHWGGNTEAFF
NA	TRBV3-1/TRBV3-2	TRBD1	TRBJ2-2	TGTGCCAGCAGCCATACAGGGGGCGTCACCGGGGAGCTGTTTTTT	CASSHTGGVTGELFF
NA	TRBV28	TRBD2	TRBJ2-1	TGTGCCAGCAGACCGATAGCGGGAGGGTACAATGAGCAGTTCTTC	CASRPIAGGYNEQFF
few	TRBV27	NA	TRBJ2-7	TGTGCCAGCAGTTTGGGAGGTACCTACGAGCAGTACTTC	CASSLGGTYEQYF
NA	TRBV24-1	NA	TRBJ2-3	TGTGCCACCAGTGTCCCGGGACTGGCGGGCTCCGATACGCAGTATTTT	CATSVPGLAGSDTQYF
many	TRBV11-3	TRBD2	TRBJ2-5	TGTGCCAGCAGCTTAGGAGGAGGACTAGTAGCGGGGGATCAAGAGACCCAGTACTTC	CASSLGGGLVAGDQETQYF
few	TRBV28	TRBD1	TRBJ1-3	TGTGCCAGCAGTTCTACGGGGACAGGGGGGTCTGGAAACACCATATATTTT	CASSSTGTGGSGNTIYF
NA	TRBV7-8	TRBD2	TRBJ2-7	TGTGCCAGCAGCTTACTTACTAGCGGGGTTTACGAGCAGTACTTC	CASSLLTSGVYEQYF
NA	TRBV27	NA	TRBJ1-6	TGTGCCAGCAGTTTAGGACAGTTTAATTCACCCCTCCACTTT	CASSLGQFNSPLHF
NA	TRBV5-1	TRBD2	TRBJ2-1	TGCGCCAGCAGCTTGGAGGTCGCGGGAGGTTTGAATGAGCAGTTCTTC	CASSLEVAGGLNEQFF
NA	TRBV5-4	TRBD2	TRBJ2-3	TGTGCCAGCAGGCCGGGACTAGCGGGCGATACGCAGTATTTT	CASRPGLAGDTQYF
once	TRBV24-1	TRBD2	TRBJ2-7	TGTGCCACCAGTGATCCTACTAGCGGGCCCCCCCTGGAGCAGTACTTC	CATSDPTSGPPLEQYF
NA	TRBV28	TRBD2	TRBJ2-1	TGTGCCAGCAGTCCGCGGACTAGCGGGAGTATAAATGAGCAGTTCTTC	CASSPRTSGSINEQFF
NA	TRBV4-3	NA	TRBJ2-4	TGCGCCAGCAGCGAGGGTGACAGGTCAAACATTCAGTACTTC	CASSEGDRSNIQYF
NA	TRBV5-6	NA	TRBJ2-1	TGTGCCAGCAGCTCAAACGACCCGGTTGACACCTACAATGAGCAGTTCTTC	CASSSNDPVDTYNEQFF
NA	TRBV11-2	NA	TRBJ1-2	TGTGCCAGCAGCACGGACAGCTATGGCTACACCTTC	CASSTDSYGYTF
NA	TRBV9	TRBD2	TRBJ2-1	TGTGCCAGCAGCACCCGGGACTACGTGAATGAGCAGTTCTTC	CASSTRDYVNEQFF
few	TRBV11-2	TRBD1	TRBJ1-4	TGTGCCAGCAGCTTAGCCCCCATTTCAGGGGGCGGGGAAAAACTGTTTTTT	CASSLAPISGGGEKLFF
NA	TRBV5-1	NA	TRBJ2-5	TGCGCCAGCAGCTTGACAGAAGAGACCCAGTACTTC	CASSLTEETQYF
NA	TRBV2	TRBD2	TRBJ2-7	TGTGCCAGCAAGAGAGGGACTAGCGGCTACGAGCAGTACTTC	CASKRGTSGYEQYF
once	TRBV5-4	NA	TRBJ1-2	TGTGCCAGCAGCTTGGGTTCGGGAAACTATGGCTACACCTTC	CASSLGSGNYGYTF
NA	TRBV19	NA	TRBJ2-2	TGTGCCAGTAGTTCCCTTACCGGGGAGCTGTTTTTT	CASSSLTGELFF
few	TRBV2	TRBD2	TRBJ2-5	TGTGCCAGCAGTTTGACTAGCGGGAGCGGCGAGACCCAGTACTTC	CASSLTSGSGETQYF
many	TRBV3-1/TRBV3-2	TRBD2	TRBJ2-7	TGTGCCAGCAGCCACCGCCCCGGGACTAGCGTCGACGAGCAGTACTTC	CASSHRPGTSVDEQYF